This T cell receptor beta chain is from a study of T cell responses to AZD1222 COVID-19 vaccine. The method was immunoSEQ multiplex PCR; TCRdb's version includes in-frame clones alone and lacks a portion of them. The sample has 58,000 or so clones, about 88% seen once. Notes on the study in general: Donors were mostly white British, more females; clonal diversity possibly underestimated.

The V end lost 3 bases, the J end lost 8 bases, and 13 bases lay between the germline ends. The length of the CDR3 is 14 residues. From germline, CDR1 is SNHLY and CDR2 FYNNEI. As to this clone: Its specificity is unknown.

V is TRBV2 and J is TRBJ1-4; D is undetermined. This TCR came from an adult who received the AZD1222 COVID-19 vaccine. The source material was peripheral blood, sampled 28 days after the second AZD1222 dose. The CDR3 here is CASSDGGEGEKLFF. In nucleotides, the CDR3 is TGTGCCAGCAGTGATGGCGGGGAAGGGGAAAAACTGTTTTTT.